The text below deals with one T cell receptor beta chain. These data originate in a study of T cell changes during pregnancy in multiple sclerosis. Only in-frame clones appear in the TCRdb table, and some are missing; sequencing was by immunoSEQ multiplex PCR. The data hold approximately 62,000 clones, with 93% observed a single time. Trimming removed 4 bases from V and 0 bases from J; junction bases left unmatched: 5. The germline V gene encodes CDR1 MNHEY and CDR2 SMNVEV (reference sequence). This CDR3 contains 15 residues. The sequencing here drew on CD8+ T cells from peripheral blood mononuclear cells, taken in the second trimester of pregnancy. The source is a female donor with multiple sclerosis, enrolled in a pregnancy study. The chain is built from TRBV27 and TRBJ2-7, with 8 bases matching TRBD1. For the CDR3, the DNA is TGTGCCAGCAGTTACAGGGGGTCAAACTCCTACGAGCAGTACTTC. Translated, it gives CASSYRGSNSYEQYF.